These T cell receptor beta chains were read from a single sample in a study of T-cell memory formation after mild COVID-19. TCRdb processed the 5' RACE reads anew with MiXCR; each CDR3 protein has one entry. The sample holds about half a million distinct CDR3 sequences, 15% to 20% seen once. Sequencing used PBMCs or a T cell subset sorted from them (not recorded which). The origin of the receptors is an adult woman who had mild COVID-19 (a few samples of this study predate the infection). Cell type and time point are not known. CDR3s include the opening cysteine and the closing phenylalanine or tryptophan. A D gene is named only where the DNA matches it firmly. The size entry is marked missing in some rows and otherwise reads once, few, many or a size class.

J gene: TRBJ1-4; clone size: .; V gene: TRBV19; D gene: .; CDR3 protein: CASSIPEGGREKLFF; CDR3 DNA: TGTGCCAGTAGTATCCCAGAGGGCGGGCGAGAAAAACTGTTTTTT
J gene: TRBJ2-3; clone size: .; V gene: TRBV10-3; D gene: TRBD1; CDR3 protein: CAIRGQNTDTQYF; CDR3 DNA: TGTGCCATCAGGGGACAGAACACAGATACGCAGTATTTT
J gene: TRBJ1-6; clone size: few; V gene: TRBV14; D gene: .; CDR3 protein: CASSLGHWSSYNSPLHF; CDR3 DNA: TGTGCCAGCAGCTTGGGACATTGGAGCTCCTATAATTCACCCCTCCACTTT
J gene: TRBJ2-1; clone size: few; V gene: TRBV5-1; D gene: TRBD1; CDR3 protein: CASSFTRQGVSNEQFF; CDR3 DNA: TGCGCCAGCAGCTTTACCCGACAGGGGGTGAGCAATGAGCAGTTCTTC
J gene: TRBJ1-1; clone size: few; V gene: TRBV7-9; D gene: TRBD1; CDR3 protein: CASSSSTGRYTEAFF; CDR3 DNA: TGTGCCAGCAGCTCCTCGACAGGGCGGTACACTGAAGCTTTCTTT
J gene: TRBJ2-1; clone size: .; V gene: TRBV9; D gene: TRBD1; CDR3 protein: CASDRGYNEQFF; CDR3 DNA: TGTGCCAGCGACAGGGGCTACAATGAGCAGTTCTTC
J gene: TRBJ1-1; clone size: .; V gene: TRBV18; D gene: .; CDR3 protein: CASSPPSGSRTEAFF; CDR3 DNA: TGTGCCAGCTCACCACCATCAGGGTCTCGGACTGAAGCTTTCTTT
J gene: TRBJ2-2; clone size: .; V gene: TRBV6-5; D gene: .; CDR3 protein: CASSYGTRRTGELFF; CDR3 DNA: TGTGCCAGCAGTTACGGGACACGACGGACCGGGGAGCTGTTTTTT
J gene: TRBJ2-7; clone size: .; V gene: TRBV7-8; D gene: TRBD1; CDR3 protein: CASSLVRQGRHEQYF; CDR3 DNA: TGTGCCAGCAGCTTAGTTAGACAGGGAAGGCACGAGCAGTACTTC
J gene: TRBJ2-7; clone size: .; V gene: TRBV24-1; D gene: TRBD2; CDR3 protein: CATSDLGGLAYF; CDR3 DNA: TGTGCCACCAGTGATTTGGGGGGACTAGCGTACTTC